The 16 T cell receptor beta chains below come from one sample, sequenced in a study of T cells in Graves' hyperthyroidism and ophthalmopathy. Regions amplified from RNA transcripts were the TCR beta CDR3 regions. Primed by the HTBI set, a first-round RT-PCR was run on the TCR CDR3. TCRdb re-called the multiplex PCR reads through MiXCR, storing one row per CDR3 protein. The sample records hundreds of thousands of distinct CDR3 sequences, about 24% being singletons. Sequencing was performed on blood. The receptors here all came from a woman in her thirties with Graves' ophthalmopathy.

The chain employs TRBV12-5 and TRBJ2-2; the D gene could be TRBD1 or TRBD2 (5 bases each). V was trimmed by 0 bases and J by 8 bases, leaving 16 bases between them. The CDR3 has 16 residues. Germline V gene lookup returns CDR1 LGHNT and CDR2 FRNRAP. CDR3 nucleotides: TGTGCTAGTGGTTTGGTAACTGGGGCCGGGGCTGGGGAGCTGTTTTTT. Protein product: CASGLVTGAGAGELFF.

This clonotype was seen repeatedly, ten times or more. One base away lies a much larger clone, so this may be a sequencing read error. The chain employs TRBV6-2 or TRBV6-3 and TRBJ1-1; unclear D gene. The length of the CDR3 is 12 residues. Germline V gene data show CDR1 as MNHEY and CDR2 as SVGEGT. V lost 2 bases, J lost 3 bases, and 4 bases lay in between. The CDR3 loop is CASSYGHTEAFF. CDR3 nucleotide sequence: TGTGCCAGCAGTTACGGGCACACTGAAGCTTTCTTT.

Ten or more counts support this clonotype. The genes are TRBV27 and TRBJ1-5, with a tentative D call TRBD1 (5 bases). CDR1 is MNHEY and CDR2 is SMNVEV in the germline V gene (reference sequence). The ends were cut back, 4 bases at V and 5 bases at J, with 12 bases in the middle. The CDR3 contains 14 residues. The CDR3 spells CASSSRQQYQPQHF. The CDR3 coding sequence is TGTGCCAGCAGTTCGAGACAGCAGTATCAGCCCCAGCATTTT.

This clonotype has at least ten counts. The chain employs TRBV20-1 and TRBJ1-5; TRBD1 matches at 9 bases. Looked up from germline, CDR1 is DFQATT and CDR2 is SNEGSKA (reference sequence). Trimming took 6 bases from V and 6 from J; bases not matched to a gene: 12. This CDR3 contains 15 residues. CDR3 nucleotide sequence: TGCAGTGCAACGAACCGGGACAGGGTGTTTCAGCCCCAGCATTTT. This codes for CSATNRDRVFQPQHF.

This clonotype was recorded at least ten times. The chain uses TRBV10-3 and TRBJ1-3; 7 bases line up with TRBD1. J lost 3 bases, V lost 3 bases, and 2 bases had no gene match. The CDR3 length is 14 residues. The germline CDR1 and CDR2 sequences are ENHRY and SYGVKD. CDR3 amino acids: CAISENRGGNTIYF. CDR3 sequence (DNA): TGTGCCATCAGTGAAAACAGGGGTGGAAACACCATATATTTT.

The gene calls are TRBV9 and TRBJ2-5, with unresolved D. CDR3 length: 15 amino acids. CDR1 SGDLS and CDR2 YYNGEE come from the germline V gene. Trimming removed 0 bases from V and 4 bases from J, with 13 bases in between. CDR3 loop: CASSVAQVAAETQYF. CDR3 bases: TGTGCCAGCAGCGTAGCTCAGGTCGCTGCAGAGACCCAGTACTTC.

This clonotype was observed a few times. This sequence joins TRBV12-5 and TRBJ1-2; maybe TRBD1 (6 bases). Germline V gene data show CDR1 as LGHNT and CDR2 as FRNRAP. V was clipped by 6 bases and J by 3 bases, with 11 bases between them. The CDR3 totals 13 residues. As DNA, the CDR3 is TGTGCTAGTGGCCCCGGACAGCACTATGGCTACACCTTC. Protein sequence: CASGPGQHYGYTF.

This clonotype has ten or more counts. The chain recombines TRBV15 with TRBJ1-2; possibly TRBD1 for D (5 bases). This CDR3 is 17 amino acids long. CDR1 LNHNV and CDR2 YYDKDF come from the germline V gene (reference sequence). The V and J ends lost 0 bases and 1 base respectively, with 15 bases between them. The CDR3 region is CATSRETRERGNYGYTF. The CDR3 DNA reads TGTGCCACCAGCAGAGAGACCAGGGAAAGGGGTAACTATGGCTACACCTTC.

The gene calls are TRBV10-3 and TRBJ2-6; TRBD1 agrees at 7 bases. V trimming: 3 bases; J trimming: 0 bases; junction bases outside the gene matches: 11. The CDR3 totals 19 residues. Germline V lookup: CDR1 ENHRY, CDR2 SYGVKD. As DNA, the CDR3 is TGTGCCATCAGTGACTCTCAGGGGGTTACCAACTCTGGGGCCAACGTCCTGACTTTC. This translates into CAISDSQGVTNSGANVLTF.

The chain recombines TRBV7-6 with TRBJ2-5; 9 bases line up with TRBD1. The germline V gene has CDR1 SGHVS and CDR2 FNYEAQ. This CDR3 has 16 residues. V was pared by 1 base and J by 5 bases, with 8 bases of the junction left unmatched. The CDR3, as DNA: TGTGCCAGCAGCTTAGGTGGGACAGGGATGTGGGAGACCCAGTACTTC. Translated, it gives CASSLGGTGMWETQYF.

The gene calls are TRBV12-3 or TRBV12-4 and TRBJ1-1; TRBD1 is a possible D gene (5 bases). Deletions cut 6 bases from V and 0 bases from J, with 11 bases between. The CDR3 contains 14 residues. The CDR3 sequence is CASRGQLMNTEAFF. Written as DNA, the CDR3 is TGTGCCAGCAGAGGACAACTCATGAACACTGAAGCTTTCTTT.

This clonotype was observed many times. The rearrangement links TRBV18 to TRBJ2-7, with D possibly called TRBD1 or TRBD2 (5 bases each). V lost 3 bases, J lost 2 bases, and 11 bases lay in between. Germline CDR1 and CDR2: KGHSH and LQKENI. The CDR3 consists of 14 residues. CDR3 DNA sequence: TGTGCCAGCTCACCGGGGGACCTAGCCTACGAGCAGTACTTC. Residues: CASSPGDLAYEQYF. Filled out from reference TRBV18 and TRBJ2-7, the complete variable domain reads NAGVMQNPRHLVRRRGQEARLRCSPMKGHSHVYWYRQLPEEGLKFMVYLQKENIIDESGMPKERFSAEFPKEGPSILRIQQVVRGDSAAYFCASSPGDLAYEQYFGPGTRLTVT.

This clonotype was recorded many times. J is TRBJ1-5 and V is TRBV20-1; possible D gene TRBD1, 6 bases. The germline V gene has CDR1 DFQATT and CDR2 SNEGSKA (reference sequence). The V end lost 6 bases, the J end lost 7 bases, and 13 bases lay between the germline ends. The CDR3 has 12 amino acids. The CDR3: CSAGKGDQPQHF. The CDR3, as DNA: TGCAGTGCCGGTAAGGGGGACCAGCCCCAGCATTTT.

J is TRBJ2-7 and V is TRBV30; possibly TRBD2 for D (6 bases). Germline CDR1 and CDR2: GTSNPN and SVGIG (reference sequence). This CDR3 contains 12 residues. Trimming removed 2 bases at V and 5 bases at J, with 10 bases between. CDR3 DNA sequence: TGTGCCTGGAGTACCGGGGGAGACGAGCAGTACTTC. Amino acid sequence: CAWSTGGDEQYF. Using reference TRBV30 and TRBJ2-7 for the parts outside the CDR3, the full variable domain is SQTIHQWPATLVQPVGSPLSLECTVEGTSNPNLYWYRQAAGRGLQLLFYSVGIGQISSEVPQNLSASRPQDRQFILSSKKLLLSDSGFYLCAWSTGGDEQYFGPGTRLTVT.

This clonotype was observed a handful of times. V and J are TRBV6-1 and TRBJ2-2, with 8 nucleotides matching TRBD2. Germline V gene lookup returns CDR1 MNHNS and CDR2 SASEGT. CDR3 length: 13 residues. Trimming cost V 7 bases and J 7 bases; bases outside gene matches: 5. The CDR3 spells CASKRLASGELFF. The CDR3 nucleotides read TGTGCCAGCAAAAGACTAGCGAGCGGGGAGCTGTTTTTT.

This clonotype has a count of ten or more. The chain combines TRBV6-1 with TRBJ1-2, with 8 bases that match TRBD1. This CDR3 region has 17 residues. Germline CDR1 and CDR2: MNHNS and SASEGT. The ends lost 6 bases at V and 1 base at J; junction bases unmatched: 13. CDR3 in amino acids: CASSSNTGGLGNYGYTF. The CDR3 DNA is TGTGCCAGCAGCTCAAACACAGGGGGGCTTGGTAACTATGGCTACACCTTC.